This T cell receptor (beta chain) was sequenced in a study of T cells in Graves' hyperthyroidism and ophthalmopathy (dated by TCRdb to between 2018 and 2020). General notes on the study: Peripheral blood samples were taken at the time of initial diagnosis, prior to any treatment. TCR V-J signatures able to tell the groups apart were searched for in a discovery cohort of 90 to 100 patients, of whom approximately 40 had Graves' ophthalmopathy and around 57 had stable Graves' hyperthyroidism. Prospective prediction of ophthalmopathy was tested in an independent validation cohort consisting of about 20 hyperthyroidism patients and some 16 patients who later progressed to ophthalmopathy. Thyroid tissue and blood T-cell repertoires from about six Graves' hyperthyroidism patients were also compared in the study. Following sampling, methimazole starting at 30 mg daily was given to hyperthyroidism patients, and high-dose intravenous methylprednisolone was given to ophthalmopathy patients. The paper reports TCR Vbeta CDR3 sequencing of some 140 peripheral blood samples: 43 ophthalmopathy, some 80 hyperthyroidism and around 17 progressor patients. For training and testing, the 100 or so patients in the discovery cohort were randomly divided in a 7:3 ratio.

Via the germline V gene, CDR1 is MNHEY and CDR2 SVGAGI. At the junction V is shortened by 2 bases and J by 5 bases, with 16 bases in between. The CDR3 numbers 15 residues from cysteine through phenylalanine. Of the read, only the CDR3 DNA is kept; its 45 bases are in frame from base 1. The TCR beta CDR3 regions were amplified from the RNA transcripts. The TCR CDR3 was subjected to a first round of RT-PCR using the HTBI primer set and the Qiagen OneStep RT-PCR kit. A second multiplex PCR round built the libraries, followed by size selection and purification. Libraries were sequenced paired-end with 100 bp reads on an Illumina HiSeq2000. In the authors' own workflow: SOAPnuke was used to process the raw data, removing reads that contained adapters or uncalled bases, had a mean Phred below 15, or lacked an exact match to the constant primer or identifier. High-quality paired reads were merged using COPE v1.2.5, and each unique nucleotide sequence was defined as a clonotype. MiTCR v1.1 was used to align the clonotypes against IMGT TRBV, TRBD and TRBJ reference segments. The analysis included only V-J combinations with a frequency above 0.0001, which together covered approximately 99% of the repertoires. The TCS score was defined as F50 (clonal expansion) divided by E x V (chaos), with BLOSUM62-based TCRdist calculated between CDR3 peptides within each V-J. Welch's t-statistics and random forest reduced just over 500 V-J features to about 12, which were used in a naive Bayes classifier (R e1071). TCRdb's own reprocessing of the public reads used fastp at Q25 and MiXCR and kept productive beta chains. Rows with one shared CDR3 protein collapse into an entry with the most common genes and DNA. The V and J calls and clone size are TCRdb's, not the authors'. The sample contains about 250,000 distinct CDR3 sequences, almost 25% of them found a single time. The biggest ten clones account for around 32% of the sample.

What the study reported, not specific to this receptor: No statistical method was used to fix the sample size in advance, and group allocation was not hidden from the investigators. Ophthalmopathy was separated from stable hyperthyroidism by a 13 V-J signature model, with about 86% sensitivity and about 81% specificity obtained in cross-validation and 80%/75% obtained in testing. In validation, the model predicted progression to ophthalmopathy with over 65% sensitivity and 72% to 75% specificity, a median of approximately 6.5 months before onset. Most expanded thyroid clonotypes (frequency above 0.001) were also detected in blood, suggesting blood repertoires may reflect thyroid immune responses.

For this clonotype: The specificity of this receptor is unknown. There are no base qualities to consult, and no much larger clone falls within one base.

Ophthalmopathy patients had moderately to severely active disease, with a Clinical Activity Score of 3 or more, a NOSPECS grade of 4 or more, and a disease duration of less than 3 months. Any patient with an uncontrolled infection, another autoimmune disease, pregnancy or lactation was excluded. Diagnoses relied on clinical symptoms, serum thyroxine and TRAb, thyroid ultrasound and orbital computed tomography. PBMCs were separated from 10 ml of fresh peripheral blood using Ficoll-Paque density gradient centrifugation. Total RNA was extracted with Trizol reagent, and quality was checked on an Agilent 2100 Bioanalyzer.

The chain employs TRBV6-5 and TRBJ2-7; TRBD1 is a possible D gene, resting on 6 matching bases. The material sequenced was blood. This receptor was taken from a woman aged 40 to 50 with Graves' ophthalmopathy. The DNA sequence is given as TGTGCCAGCAGTTACCACCCAGAACAGGGTAACGAGCAGTACTTC. Translated, it reads CASSYHPEQGNEQYF.